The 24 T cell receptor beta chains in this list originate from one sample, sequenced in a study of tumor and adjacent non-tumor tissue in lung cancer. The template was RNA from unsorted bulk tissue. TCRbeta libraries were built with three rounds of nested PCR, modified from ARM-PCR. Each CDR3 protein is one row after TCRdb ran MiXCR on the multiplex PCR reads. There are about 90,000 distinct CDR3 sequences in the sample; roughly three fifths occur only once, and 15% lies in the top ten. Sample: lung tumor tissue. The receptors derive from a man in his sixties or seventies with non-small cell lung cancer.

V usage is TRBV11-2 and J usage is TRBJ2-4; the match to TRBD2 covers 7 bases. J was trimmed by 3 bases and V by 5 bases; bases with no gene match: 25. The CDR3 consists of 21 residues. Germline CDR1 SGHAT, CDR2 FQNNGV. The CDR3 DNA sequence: TGTGCCAGCAGCCACCCTCGGAAGGAGGGAGGGCCGGGTATAGGCAAAAACATTCAGTACTTC. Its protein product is CASSHPRKEGGPGIGKNIQYF.

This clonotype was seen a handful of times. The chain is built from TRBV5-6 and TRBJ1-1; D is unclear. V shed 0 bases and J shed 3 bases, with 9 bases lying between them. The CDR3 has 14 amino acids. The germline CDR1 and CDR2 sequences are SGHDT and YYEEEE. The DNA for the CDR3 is TGTGCCAGCAGCTTGGCTGGGGTAGACACTGAAGCTTTCTTT. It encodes CASSLAGVDTEAFF.

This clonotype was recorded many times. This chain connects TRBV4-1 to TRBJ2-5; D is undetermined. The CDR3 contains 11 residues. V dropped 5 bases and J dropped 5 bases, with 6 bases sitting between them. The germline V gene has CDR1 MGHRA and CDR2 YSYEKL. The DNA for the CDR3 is TGCGCCAGCAGCAAAGGGGAGACCCAGTACTTC. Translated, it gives CASSKGETQYF.

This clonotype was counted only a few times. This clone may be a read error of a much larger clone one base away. The CDR3 reads CASSFPQDRRSYEQYF. CDR3 in DNA: TGTGCCAGCAGCTTCCCCCAGGACAGGAGATCCTACGAGCAGTACTTC. This sequence joins TRBV6-6 and TRBJ2-7; TRBD1 matches 7 bases. From germline, CDR1 is MNHNY and CDR2 SVGAGI (reference sequence). Trimming removed 6 bases from V and 1 base from J; junction bases left unmatched: 12. The CDR3 runs to 16 residues.

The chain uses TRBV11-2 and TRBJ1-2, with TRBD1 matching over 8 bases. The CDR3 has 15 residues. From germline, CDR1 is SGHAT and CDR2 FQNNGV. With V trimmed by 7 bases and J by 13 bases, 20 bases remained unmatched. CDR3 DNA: TGTGCCAGCAACTTTGATACAATCCAGGGGGCGAAAATCACCTTC. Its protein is CASNFDTIQGAKITF.

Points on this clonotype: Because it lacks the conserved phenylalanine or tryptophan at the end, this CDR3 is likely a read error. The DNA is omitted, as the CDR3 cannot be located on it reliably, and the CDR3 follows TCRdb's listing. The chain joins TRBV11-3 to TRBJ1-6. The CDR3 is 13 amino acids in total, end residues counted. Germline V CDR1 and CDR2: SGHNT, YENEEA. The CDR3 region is CASSLDTYSPLHL.

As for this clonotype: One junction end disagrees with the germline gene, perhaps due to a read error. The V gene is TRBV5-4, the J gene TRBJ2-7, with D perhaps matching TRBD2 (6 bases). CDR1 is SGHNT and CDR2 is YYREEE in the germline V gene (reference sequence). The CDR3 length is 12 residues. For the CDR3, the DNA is TGTGCCAGCAGCTTGGTTTCTAGCGAGCAATACTTC. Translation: CASSLVSSEQYF.

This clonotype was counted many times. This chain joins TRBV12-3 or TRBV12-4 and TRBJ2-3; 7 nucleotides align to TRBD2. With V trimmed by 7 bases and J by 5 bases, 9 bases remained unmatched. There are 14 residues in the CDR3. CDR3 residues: CASTRTRVVDTQYF. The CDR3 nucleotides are TGTGCCAGCACCCGGACTAGAGTCGTAGATACGCAGTATTTT.

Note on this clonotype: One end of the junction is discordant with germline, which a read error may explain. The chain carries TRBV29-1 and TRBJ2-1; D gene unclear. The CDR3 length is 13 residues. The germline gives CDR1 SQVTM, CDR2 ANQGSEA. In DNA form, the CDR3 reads TGCGGCGTTGACCCGAGGAACTACAATGAGCAGTTCTTC. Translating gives CGVDPRNYNEQFF.

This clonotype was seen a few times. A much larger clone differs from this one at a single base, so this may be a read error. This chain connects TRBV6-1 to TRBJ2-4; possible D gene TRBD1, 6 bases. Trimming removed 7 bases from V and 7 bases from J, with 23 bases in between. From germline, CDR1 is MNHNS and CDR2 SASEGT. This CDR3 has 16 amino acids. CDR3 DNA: TGTGCCAGCACCAATCGCGGACAGTCGAATGGTAACATTCAGTACTTC. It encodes CASTNRGQSNGNIQYF.

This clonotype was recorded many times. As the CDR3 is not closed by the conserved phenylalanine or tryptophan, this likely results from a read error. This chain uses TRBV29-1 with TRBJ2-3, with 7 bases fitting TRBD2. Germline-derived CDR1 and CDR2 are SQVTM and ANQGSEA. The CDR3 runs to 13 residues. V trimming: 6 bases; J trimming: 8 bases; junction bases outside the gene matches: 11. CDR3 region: CSVEGRDGATQYL. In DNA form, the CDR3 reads TGCAGCGTCGAGGGGAGGGATGGGGCTACGCAGTATCTT.

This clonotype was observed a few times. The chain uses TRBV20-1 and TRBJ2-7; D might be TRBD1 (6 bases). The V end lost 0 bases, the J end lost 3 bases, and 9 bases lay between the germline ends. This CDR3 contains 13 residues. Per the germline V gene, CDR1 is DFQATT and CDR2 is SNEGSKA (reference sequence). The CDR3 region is CSARDARGYEQYF. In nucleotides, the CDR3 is TGCAGTGCTAGAGATGCCAGGGGCTACGAGCAGTACTTC.

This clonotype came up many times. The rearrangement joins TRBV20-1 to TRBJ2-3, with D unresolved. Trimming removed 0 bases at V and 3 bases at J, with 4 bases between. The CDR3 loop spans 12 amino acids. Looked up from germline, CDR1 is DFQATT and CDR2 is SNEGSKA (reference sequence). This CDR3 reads CSARELTDTQYF. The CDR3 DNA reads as TGCAGTGCTAGAGAACTGACAGATACGCAGTATTTT.

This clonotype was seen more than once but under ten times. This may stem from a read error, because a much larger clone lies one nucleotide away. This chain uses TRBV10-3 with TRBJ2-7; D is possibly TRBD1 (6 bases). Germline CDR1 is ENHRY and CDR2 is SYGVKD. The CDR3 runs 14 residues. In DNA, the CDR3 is TGTGCCATCAGTGGTCTGGGGGCAGGCTACGAGCAGTGCTTC. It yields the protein CAISGLGAGYEQCF.

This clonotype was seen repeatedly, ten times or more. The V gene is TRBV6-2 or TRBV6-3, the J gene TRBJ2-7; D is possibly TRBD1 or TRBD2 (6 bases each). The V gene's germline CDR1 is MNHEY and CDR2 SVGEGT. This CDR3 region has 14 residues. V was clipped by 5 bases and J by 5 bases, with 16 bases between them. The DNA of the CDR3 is TGTGCCAGCAGTCGCCGGGTCGGGGGCGACGAGCAGTACTTC. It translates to CASSRRVGGDEQYF.

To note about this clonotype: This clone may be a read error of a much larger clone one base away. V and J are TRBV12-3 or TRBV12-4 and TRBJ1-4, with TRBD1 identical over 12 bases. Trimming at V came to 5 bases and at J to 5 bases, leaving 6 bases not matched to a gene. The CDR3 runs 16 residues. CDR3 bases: TGTGCCAGCAGTCAGGGGACAGGGGGCAAAAATGAAAAACTGTTTTTT. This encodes CASSQGTGGKNEKLFF.

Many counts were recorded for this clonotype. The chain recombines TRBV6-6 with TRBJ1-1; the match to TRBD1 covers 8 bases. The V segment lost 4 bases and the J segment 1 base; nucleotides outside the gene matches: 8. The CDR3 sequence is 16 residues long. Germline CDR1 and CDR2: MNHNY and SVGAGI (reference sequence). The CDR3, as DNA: TGTGCCAGCAGTTCTAATGGACAGGGCGGGAACACTGAAGCTTTCTTT. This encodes CASSSNGQGGNTEAFF.

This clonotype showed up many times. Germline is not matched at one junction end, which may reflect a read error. The DNA of the CDR3 is TGTGCCAGCAGCCGGGGACTAGCGGAATGGACAGGTACGCAGTATTTT. Its translation is CASSRGLAEWTGTQYF. The rearrangement uses TRBV11-2 and TRBJ2-3; 11 bases line up with TRBD2. Germline-derived CDR1 and CDR2 are SGHAT and FQNNGV. The CDR3 is made up of 16 amino acids.

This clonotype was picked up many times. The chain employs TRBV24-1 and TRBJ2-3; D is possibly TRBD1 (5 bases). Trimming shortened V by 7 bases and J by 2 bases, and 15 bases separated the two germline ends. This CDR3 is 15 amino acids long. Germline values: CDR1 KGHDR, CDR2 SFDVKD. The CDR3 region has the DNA TGTGCCACCAGCCTCGCCAGGGATTTCACAGATACGCAGTATTTT. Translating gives CATSLARDFTDTQYF.

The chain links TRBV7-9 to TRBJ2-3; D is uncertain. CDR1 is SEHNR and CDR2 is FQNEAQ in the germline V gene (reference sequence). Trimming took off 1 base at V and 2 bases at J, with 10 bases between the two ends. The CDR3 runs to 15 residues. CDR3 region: CASSLGSRDTDTQYF. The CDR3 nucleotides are TGTGCCAGCAGCTTAGGTAGTAGGGACACAGATACGCAGTATTTT.

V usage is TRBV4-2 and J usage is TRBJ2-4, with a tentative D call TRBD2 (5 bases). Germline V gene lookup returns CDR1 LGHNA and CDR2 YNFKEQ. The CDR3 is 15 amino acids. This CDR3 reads CVSSQTRGYGNIQYF. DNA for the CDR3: TGTGTCAGTAGCCAAACCCGGGGTTATGGAAACATTCAGTACTTC.

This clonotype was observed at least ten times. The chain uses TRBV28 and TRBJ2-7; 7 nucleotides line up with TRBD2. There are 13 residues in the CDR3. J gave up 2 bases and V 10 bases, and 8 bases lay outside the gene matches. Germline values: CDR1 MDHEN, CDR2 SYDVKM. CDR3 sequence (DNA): TGTGCCACCCTGGGGGGGAGGGCCTACGAGCAGTACTTC. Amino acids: CATLGGRAYEQYF.

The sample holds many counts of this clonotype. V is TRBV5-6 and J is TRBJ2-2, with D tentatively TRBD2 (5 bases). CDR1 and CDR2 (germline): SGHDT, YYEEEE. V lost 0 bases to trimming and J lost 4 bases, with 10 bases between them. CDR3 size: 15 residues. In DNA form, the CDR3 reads TGTGCCAGCAGCTTGGGATCGGGGTTCACCGGGGAGCTGTTTTTT. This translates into CASSLGSGFTGELFF. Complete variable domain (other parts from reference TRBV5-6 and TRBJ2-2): DAGVTQSPTHLIKTRGQQVTLRCSPKSGHDTVSWYQQALGQGPQFIFQYYEEEERQRGNFPDRFSGHQFPNYSSELNVNALLLGDSALYLCASSLGSGFTGELFFGEGSRLTVL.

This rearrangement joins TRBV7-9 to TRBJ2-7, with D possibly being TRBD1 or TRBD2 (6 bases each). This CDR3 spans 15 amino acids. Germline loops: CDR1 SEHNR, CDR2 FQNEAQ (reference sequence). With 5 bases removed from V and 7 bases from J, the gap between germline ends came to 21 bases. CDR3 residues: CASSTGGGTPGEQYF. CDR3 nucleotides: TGTGCCAGCAGCACCGGTGGAGGGACACCCGGGGAGCAGTACTTC.